This TCR delta chain was identified during a study of Vδ1+ human thymocytes. General observations from the study: TRG sequences recurred across donors, whereas TRD sequences stayed essentially private. Around 20% of thymic delta-chain sequences were Vdelta2, with few Vdelta3, unlike blood Vdelta1+ controls. Highly polyclonal TRG and TRD repertoires with Gaussian CDR3 length distributions appeared in thymus.

The CDR3 runs to 20 residues. Trimming cost V 2 bases and J 0 bases; bases outside gene matches: 16. CDR1 is TSWWSYY, CDR2 QGS, per germline. Remarks on this clone: Its target is unknown.

RNA was extracted from the cells and then reverse transcribed. CDR3 amplicons came from multiplex PCR with pooled V-gene forward and constant-region reverse primers. TCRdb reanalysed the multiplex PCR reads with CATT. Of more than 50,000 delta-chain clones in the sample, roughly 15% are singletons; the top ten hold 0.3% to 0.45%. The sequencing input was Vdelta1+ gamma-delta thymocytes from the thymus. As to subset: FACS-sorted CD3+ TCRalphabeta- TCRVdelta1+ TCRVdelta2- thymocytes. The V gene is TRDV1, the J gene TRDJ1; 9 bases are shared with TRDD2. The clonotype comes from a girl under three years old who had congenital heart surgery. DNA for the CDR3: TGTGCTCTTGGGGAAGGCCTTCCTACAGGGGGGCCTCGGTACACCGATAAACTCATCTTT. Encoded protein: CALGEGLPTGGPRYTDKLIF.